The rows below give T cell receptor beta chains drawn from one sample of a study of Graves' ophthalmopathy and Graves' hyperthyroidism. TCRdb called the multiplex PCR reads again in MiXCR, with one record for every CDR3 protein. The sample lists more than 1,000,000 distinct CDR3 sequences, roughly two fifths occurring once. The sample was peripheral blood or thyroid tissue (not recorded which). The receptors here all came from an adult man with Graves' hyperthyroidism. The CDR3 runs from the conserved cysteine through the conserved F or W. A D gene is named only where the DNA matches it firmly. Clone sizes are given selectively: once, few, many, or a class where the clone is expanded.

size | D | J | V | DNA | CDR3
many | TRBD1 | TRBJ1-2 | TRBV5-6 | TGTGCCAGCAGCTTCGCATTGACAGGGGGGCAGGTTGGCTACACCTTC | CASSFALTGGQVGYTF
many | NA | TRBJ2-5 | TRBV7-6 | TGTGCCAGCAGCTTAGGGGGCGGGGGCCTCGTTTTCGTGGACCAGTACTTC | CASSLGGGGLVFVDQYF
NA | NA | TRBJ1-4 | TRBV7-8 | TGTGCCAGCAGCTTAGACCCCAATCCGGACGAAAAACTGTTTTTT | CASSLDPNPDEKLFF
NA | NA | TRBJ1-1 | TRBV7-9 | TGTGCCAGCAGCCGCCGCCATGGGCCCGAAGCTTTCTTT | CASSRRHGPEAFF
NA | NA | TRBJ2-7 | TRBV7-9 | TGTGCCAGCGGAGAGAGGACATCCGAGCAGTACTTC | CASGERTSEQYF
NA | NA | TRBJ1-6 | TRBV7-2 | TGTGCCAGCACCCAGGGGTATCAGCCCCTCCACTTT | CASTQGYQPLHF
many | NA | TRBJ1-2 | TRBV6-6 | TGTGCCAGCAGTTACTCGAATCAAGTAGGGCATAGCTATGGCTACACCTTC | CASSYSNQVGHSYGYTF
many | TRBD1 | TRBJ1-2 | TRBV12-3/TRBV12-4 | TGTGCCAGCAGAGGACAGGAAAACTATGGCTACACCTTC | CASRGQENYGYTF
few | NA | TRBJ2-7 | TRBV7-2 | TGTGCCAGCAGCCCGGCGGGTGGAGGGGGCCGGTCCTACGAGCAGTACTTC | CASSPAGGGGRSYEQYF
NA | NA | TRBJ2-2 | TRBV7-8 | TGTGCCAGCAGCAGCCTAAGGGCCCTATCGGGCCGGGAGCTGTTTTTT | CASSSLRALSGRELFF
NA | NA | TRBJ1-2 | TRBV25-1 | TGTGCCAGCGTTAGACAGGCCTATGGCTACACCTTC | CASVRQAYGYTF
NA | TRBD1 | TRBJ1-4 | TRBV5-1 | TGCGCCAGCAGCTGGGCGGGACAGGCCAATGAAAAACTGTTTTTT | CASSWAGQANEKLFF
many | NA | TRBJ1-6 | TRBV12-3/TRBV12-4 | TGTGCCAGCAGTTTAGCGTTAACAAAGGGTTCACCCCTCCACTTT | CASSLALTKGSPLHF
NA | NA | TRBJ1-2 | TRBV5-1 | TGCGCCAGCAGCCCAATGGTCGTGTGTGGCTACACCTTC | CASSPMVVCGYTF
NA | NA | TRBJ2-7 | TRBV6-6 | TGTGCCAGCAGTTACCAGGCGGGAGAGCAGTACTTC | CASSYQAGEQYF
NA | NA | TRBJ1-5 | TRBV15 | TGTGCCACCAGCCGAGATATTGCGGGGAGTCAGCCCCAGCATTTT | CATSRDIAGSQPQHF
many | TRBD1 | TRBJ2-6 | TRBV10-3 | TGTGCCATCATCGGACAGGGGGCAGACAACGTCCTGACTTTC | CAIIGQGADNVLTF
NA | NA | TRBJ2-5 | TRBV6-5 | TGTGCCAGCAGTTACTCAGAGGTCCAGGGAAGAGAGACCCAGTACTTC | CASSYSEVQGRETQYF
few | TRBD1 | TRBJ1-1 | TRBV20-1 | TGCAGGGGGACAGAGCGGGTTTTTCCTGAAGCTTTCTTT | CRGTERVFPEAFF
many | TRBD2 | TRBJ2-7 | TRBV7-3 | TGTGCCAGCAGCTTATCGCCTAGCGGGAGGTACGAGCAGTACTTC | CASSLSPSGRYEQYF
few | NA | TRBJ1-2 | TRBV19 | TGTGCCAGTAGACGGACCGGGGACGGCTACACCTTC | CASRRTGDGYTF
NA | NA | TRBJ1-2 | TRBV6-1 | TGTGCCAGCAGCGCTGGACAGCAGAACTATGGCTACACCTTC | CASSAGQQNYGYTF
many | TRBD2 | TRBJ2-3 | TRBV24-1 | TGTGCCACCAGTGATCCTGCCTCTAGCGGTAGCACAGATACGCAGTATTTT | CATSDPASSGSTDTQYF
many | NA | TRBJ1-1 | TRBV29-1 | TGCAGCGTTGAAGGACAGGTATTAAACACTGAAGCTTTCTTT | CSVEGQVLNTEAFF
NA | NA | TRBJ2-7 | TRBV9 | TGTGCCAGCAGCGGGGACCCTGGAGGGGGCGAGCAGTACTTC | CASSGDPGGGEQYF
many | NA | TRBJ2-7 | TRBV9 | TGTGCCAGCAGCGTAGGACAAGCCTCCTACGAGCAGTACTTC | CASSVGQASYEQYF
NA | TRBD2 | TRBJ2-7 | TRBV10-3 | TGTGCCATCAGTGAGTGGGGCGGGAGCTTTTACGAGCAGTACTTC | CAISEWGGSFYEQYF
many | TRBD1 | TRBJ2-7 | TRBV19 | TGTGCCAGTAGTAAAACGGGACAGGGGTCTCACGAGCAGTACTTC | CASSKTGQGSHEQYF